This T cell receptor beta chain appears in the sequencing data of a study of human T cells and chemical hapten exposure. Sample time point: pre-sensitization, week 0. The treatment: therapeutic diphenylcyclopropenone sensitization with weekly scalp DPC. TCRdb processed the RACE reads anew with MiXCR; each CDR3 protein has one entry. This table holds about 120,000 distinct CDR3 sequences, around an eighth found once. Here the sequenced sample was whole blood, taken in connection with sensitization to the hapten diphenylcyclopropenone (DPC). The TCR sequence derives from a woman aged 18-30 years with alopecia areata. Some clones in this sample may be carry-over from other donors' samples.

The CDR3 loop reads CASSPGYQETQYF. CDR3 sequence (DNA): TGTGCCAGCAGCCCTGGGTACCAAGAGACCCAGTACTTC. V and J are TRBV28 and TRBJ2-5; D call uncertain. The CDR3 runs to 13 residues. Trimming pared 6 bases from V and 0 bases from J, leaving 8 bases between. Germline CDR1 and CDR2: MDHEN and SYDVKM.